A single sample gave rise to the 28 T cell receptor beta chains below, sequenced in a study of T-cell reconstitution after alpha-beta-depleted transplantation in children (dated by TCRdb to the mid-2010s). The library was made by PCR. Sequencing relied on an Illumina HiSeq 2500. To normalize quantification of the TCRbeta repertoire, the TCR libraries were built with molecular barcoding that relied on unique molecular identifiers. TCRdb itself trimmed the public reads at Q25 with fastp, ran MiXCR and retained productive beta chains. Entries are consolidated by CDR3 protein sequence, retaining the most common genes and DNA. Within this sample are 200,000 to 250,000 distinct CDR3 sequences, with 12% of them counted one time only. The biggest ten clones account for over 2% of the sample. The sequences come from PBMCs from the stem cell graft donor, collected from the stem cell graft. These receptor sequences come from a human donor who donated a stem cell graft to a child with acute lymphoblastic leukemia.

This clonotype has ten or more counts. The chain links TRBV6-2 or TRBV6-3 to TRBJ2-3; 11 nucleotides align to TRBD2. CDR1 and CDR2 (germline): MNHEY, SVGEGT. J gave up 4 bases and V 2 bases, and 5 bases lay outside the gene matches. The CDR3 spans 16 residues. The DNA for the CDR3 is TGTGCCAGCAGTTACACTAGCGGGAGAGGCTCAGATACGCAGTATTTT. Protein sequence: CASSYTSGRGSDTQYF.

This clonotype was detected many times. V gene TRBV20-1 combines with J gene TRBJ2-3, with 10 bases matching TRBD2. The CDR3 contains 18 residues. Unmatched junction bases numbered 14, after V lost 3 bases and J lost 2 bases. Per the germline V gene, CDR1 is DFQATT and CDR2 is SNEGSKA (reference sequence). CDR3 DNA sequence: TGCAGTGCTAGTGCCCCGCCAGCGGGGGGGTTATTCACAGATACGCAGTATTTT. Residues: CSASAPPAGGLFTDTQYF.

This clonotype was found many times. The chain has TRBV6-2 or TRBV6-3 and TRBJ1-5; possible D gene TRBD1, 5 bases. The V end lost 4 bases, the J end lost 5 bases, and 30 bases lay between the germline ends. There are 20 residues in the CDR3. Looked up from germline, CDR1 is MNHEY and CDR2 is SVGEGT. The CDR3: CASSSHHLPMGTPKDQPQHF. CDR3 sequence (DNA): TGTGCCAGCAGTTCGCACCATTTACCGATGGGGACCCCCAAGGATCAGCCCCAGCATTTT.

There are many counts of this clonotype. This chain links TRBV7-2 with TRBJ1-2, with D unclear. V shed 4 bases and J shed 2 bases, with 8 bases lying between them. Germline CDR1 and CDR2: SGHTA and FQGNSA. The CDR3 consists of 13 residues. The CDR3 DNA is TGTGCCAGCAGCTCACAGATCAACTATGGCTACACCTTC. Amino acids: CASSSQINYGYTF.

This clonotype was observed a few times. V and J are TRBV19 and TRBJ1-1, with D possibly matching TRBD1 (5 bases). V lost 4 bases, J lost 0 bases, and 12 bases lay in between. The CDR3 extends over 15 amino acids. Germline CDR1 LNHDA, CDR2 SQIVND (reference sequence). The DNA of the CDR3 is TGTGCCAGTAGTACCTCAGGGACCTTGAACACTGAAGCTTTCTTT. As protein: CASSTSGTLNTEAFF. Using reference TRBV19 and TRBJ1-1 for the parts outside the CDR3, the full variable domain is DGGITQSPKYLFRKEGQNVTLSCEQNLNHDAMYWYRQDPGQGLRLIYYSQIVNDFQKGDIAEGYSVSREKKESFPLTVTSAQKNPTAFYLCASSTSGTLNTEAFFGQGTRLTVV.

At least ten counts were recorded for this clonotype. The J gene is TRBJ1-2, the V gene TRBV7-2; 7 nucleotides line up with TRBD1. The CDR3 extends over 15 amino acids. Germline lookup yields CDR1 SGHTA and CDR2 FQGNSA. Trimming removed 3 bases from V and 6 bases from J; junction bases left unmatched: 10. The CDR3 coding sequence is TGTGCCAGCAGCTTCCACCCTGACAGGGACGATGGCTACACCTTC. Its protein is CASSFHPDRDDGYTF.

Ten or more counts support this clonotype. This sequence joins TRBV18 and TRBJ1-6; weak D call: TRBD1 (5 bases). In germline, CDR1 is KGHSH, CDR2 LQKENI. This CDR3 spans 14 amino acids. V was trimmed by 5 bases and J by 9 bases, leaving 14 bases between them. Here the CDR3 reads CASSTTSGSSPLHF. The CDR3 nucleotides are TGTGCCAGCTCAACAACGTCAGGGAGTTCACCCCTCCACTTT.

This chain joins TRBV20-1 and TRBJ2-1; D gene ambiguous. V was cut by 5 bases and J by 3 bases, with 8 bases left in between. CDR1 DFQATT and CDR2 SNEGSKA come from the germline V gene (reference sequence). This CDR3 has 12 amino acids. This CDR3 is CSAQTGYNEQFF. The DNA for the CDR3 is TGCAGTGCTCAAACTGGCTACAATGAGCAGTTCTTC.

This clonotype was recorded at least ten times. Written as DNA, the CDR3 is TGTGCCAGCAGACGTTTACGCGAAGGGGTATTTGGCGGGGAGCTGTTTTTT. The encoded protein is CASRRLREGVFGGELFF. V and J are TRBV6-2 or TRBV6-3 and TRBJ2-2; a possible D gene is TRBD1 (5 bases). CDR1 and CDR2 from the germline V gene are MNHEY and SVGEGT. CDR3 length: 17 amino acids. The V gene lost 6 bases and the J gene lost 7 bases, with 24 bases spanning the gap.

There are many counts of this clonotype. V and J are TRBV6-2 or TRBV6-3 and TRBJ2-7, with TRBD2 matching 7 bases. V lost 8 bases to trimming and J lost 0 bases; unmatched junction nucleotides: 10. The CDR3 loop spans 15 amino acids. Germline V gene data show CDR1 as MNHEY and CDR2 as SVGEGT. CDR3 region: CASQKPAGSSYEQYF. For the CDR3, the DNA is TGTGCCAGCCAGAAACCAGCGGGGAGCTCCTACGAGCAGTACTTC.

This clonotype was recorded many times. The rearrangement links TRBV9 to TRBJ2-1; TRBD1 matches at 8 bases. Germline V CDR1 and CDR2: SGDLS, YYNGEE. V dropped 3 bases and J dropped 0; count of bases not matched to a gene: 2. The CDR3 spans 15 residues. The CDR3 DNA follows: TGTGCCAGCAGCGAGACAGGGGTCTCCTACAATGAGCAGTTCTTC. It codes for CASSETGVSYNEQFF. The entire variable domain, with the rest obtained from reference TRBV9 and TRBJ2-1, is as follows: DSGVTQTPKHLITATGQRVTLRCSPRSGDLSVYWYQQSLDQGLQFLIQYYNGEERAKGNILERFSAQQFPDLHSELNLSSLELGDSALYFCASSETGVSYNEQFFGPGTRLTVL.

This clonotype has at least ten counts. The V call is TRBV6-5, the J call TRBJ2-7, with unresolved D. Trimming pared 8 bases from V and 5 bases from J, leaving 13 bases between. CDR1 is MNHEY, CDR2 SVGAGI, per germline. This CDR3 is built from 12 residues. The CDR3 here is CASGRSTDEQYF. CDR3 nucleotide sequence: TGTGCCAGCGGACGGAGTACAGACGAGCAGTACTTC.

This clonotype was recorded at least ten times. The chain has TRBV6-5 and TRBJ1-1; D is unresolved. Germline assignment: CDR1 MNHEY and CDR2 SVGAGI. The V end was cut by 11 bases, the J end by 1 base, with 11 bases between. The CDR3 sequence is 12 residues long. The chain's CDR3 is CASGRANTEAFF. The CDR3 coding sequence is TGTGCCTCCGGGCGGGCGAACACTGAAGCTTTCTTT.

Note on this clonotype: A much larger clone sits a single nucleotide away, making a read error possible. The chain has TRBV24-1 and TRBJ2-7; 8 positions match TRBD1. This CDR3 is built from 13 residues. The V gene end was trimmed by 6 bases and the J gene end by 5 bases; junction bases not matched to a gene: 5. Germline loops: CDR1 KGHDR, CDR2 SFDVKD. The CDR3 spells CATSPDRANEQYF. The CDR3 nucleotides read TGTGCCACCAGTCCGGACAGGGCGAACGAGCAGTACTTC.

This clonotype was seen ten or more times. This chain joins TRBV20-1 and TRBJ1-6; TRBD1 is a possible D gene (5 bases). V was shortened by 6 bases and J by 7 bases, with 25 bases between the two germline ends. Germline CDR1 and CDR2: DFQATT and SNEGSKA (reference sequence). The CDR3 contains 17 residues. CDR3 DNA sequence: TGCAGTGCCTCCGAGGGGCGGACGACTTTCCGCAATTCACCCCTCCACTTT. Translated, it gives CSASEGRTTFRNSPLHF.

This clonotype was observed many times. The V gene is TRBV28, the J gene TRBJ2-1; 7 bases agree with TRBD2. From germline, CDR1 is MDHEN and CDR2 SYDVKM. The length of the CDR3 is 15 residues. Losses at the gene ends were 2 bases for V and 2 bases for J; bases not matched to a gene: 3. The CDR3 nucleotides read TGTGCCAGCAGTTTAGCTAGCGGAGCCTACAATGAGCAGTTCTTC. Translated: CASSLASGAYNEQFF.

With regard to this clonotype: A read error is possible here, since a much larger clone lies one base away. This chain joins TRBV20-1 and TRBJ1-1; 7 bases agree with TRBD1. Germline V gives CDR1 DFQATT, CDR2 SNEGSKA (reference sequence). This CDR3 comprises 15 residues. As DNA, the CDR3 is TGCAGTGCGGATCAGGCCGGGACAGCTAACACTGACGCTTTCTTT. It translates to CSADQAGTANTDAFF.

This clonotype was found many times. The genes are TRBV10-3 and TRBJ2-6; D perhaps matches TRBD2 (5 bases). The CDR3 totals 15 residues. CDR1 and CDR2 (germline): ENHRY, SYGVKD. V lost 11 bases and J lost 0, with 14 bases in between. For the CDR3, the DNA is TGTGCCGTTCAAATCGGACTCTCTGGGGCCAACGTCCTGACTTTC. Translation gives CAVQIGLSGANVLTF.

The rearrangement links TRBV4-3 to TRBJ1-5; possibly TRBD1 for D (5 bases). The V end lost 0 bases, the J end lost 2 bases, and 8 bases lay between the germline ends. The CDR3 length is 15 residues. Germline loops: CDR1 LGHNA, CDR2 YSLEER. The CDR3 loop is CASSQDGGGNQPQHF. The DNA of the CDR3 is TGCGCCAGCAGCCAAGACGGGGGAGGCAATCAGCCCCAGCATTTT.

The chain has TRBV6-2 or TRBV6-3 and TRBJ1-1; D is undetermined. The CDR3 contains 13 residues. Trimming removed 2 bases from V and 7 bases from J, with 11 bases in between. Germline V gene data show CDR1 as MNHEY and CDR2 as SVGEGT. The CDR3 sequence: CASSYGLRIEAFF. The DNA for the CDR3 is TGTGCCAGCAGTTACGGGCTTCGGATTGAAGCTTTCTTT.

The table lists this clonotype with many counts. The J gene is TRBJ2-5, the V gene TRBV20-1, with TRBD2 identical over 11 bases. The V and J ends lost 6 bases and 0 bases, in that order; junction bases with no gene match: 6. CDR1 is DFQATT and CDR2 is SNEGSKA in the germline V gene (reference sequence). The length of the CDR3 is 15 residues. In nucleotides, the CDR3 is TGCAGTGCGAGTGGGACTAGCGGAAACCAAGAGACCCAGTACTTC. Translating it yields CSASGTSGNQETQYF.

In its sample, this clonotype was seen many times. The rearrangement uses TRBV20-1 and TRBJ1-1, with TRBD1 matching over 9 bases. CDR3 length: 16 amino acids. Trimming removed 4 bases from V and 1 base from J; junction bases left unmatched: 10. Germline CDR1 and CDR2: DFQATT and SNEGSKA (reference sequence). This CDR3 reads CSAITLPGQGNTEAFF. CDR3 coding DNA: TGCAGTGCTATTACCCTACCGGGACAGGGGAACACTGAAGCTTTCTTT.

The genes are TRBV12-3 or TRBV12-4 and TRBJ2-7; 8 bases line up with TRBD1. The CDR3 sequence is 14 residues long. V dropped 1 base and J dropped 5; count of bases not matched to a gene: 4. The CDR3 nucleotides are TGTGCCAGCAGTTTAGGGACAGGGTACAACGAGCAGTACTTC. As protein: CASSLGTGYNEQYF.

The chain uses TRBV5-1 and TRBJ1-5; D unclear. This CDR3 region has 15 residues. Germline CDR1 is SGHRS and CDR2 is YFSETQ. V lost 0 bases, J lost 4 bases, and 11 bases lay in between. In DNA, the CDR3 is TGCGCCAGCAGCTTGGGTGGTTTGAAAAATCAGCCCCAGCATTTT. It encodes CASSLGGLKNQPQHF.

The rearrangement uses TRBV5-4 and TRBJ2-1; TRBD2 aligns across 10 bases. The CDR3 sequence is 15 residues long. Germline trimming cut 0 bases from V and 8 bases from J; bases unmatched to any gene: 5. Germline V gives CDR1 SGHNT, CDR2 YYREEE (reference sequence). Here the CDR3 reads CASSLDLAGEDEQFF. CDR3 nucleotide sequence: TGTGCCAGCAGCTTGGATCTAGCGGGAGAGGATGAGCAGTTCTTC.

Ten or more counts support this clonotype. The chain uses TRBV28 and TRBJ1-5; D call uncertain. The CDR3 loop spans 14 amino acids. V dropped 4 bases and J dropped 5 bases, with 12 bases sitting between them. Germline-derived CDR1 and CDR2 are MDHEN and SYDVKM. The CDR3: CASSSLTSDQPQHF. CDR3 coding DNA: TGTGCCAGCAGTTCCCTTACATCGGATCAGCCCCAGCATTTT.

This clonotype came up a few times. The rearrangement links TRBV28 to TRBJ2-7, with a possible D match to TRBD1 (5 bases). V dropped 4 bases and J dropped 2 bases, with 15 bases sitting between them. The V gene's germline CDR1 is MDHEN and CDR2 SYDVKM. This CDR3 region has 15 residues. For the CDR3, the DNA is TGTGCCAGCAGTTACCCCACAGGTTCCACCTACGAGCAGTACTTC. Protein sequence: CASSYPTGSTYEQYF.

The J gene is TRBJ2-5, the V gene TRBV25-1; 7 nucleotides line up with TRBD1. V trimming: 2 bases; J trimming: 5 bases; junction bases outside the gene matches: 8. Germline V gene sequence: CDR1 MGHDK, CDR2 SYGVNS. The CDR3 is 15 residues long. CDR3 loop: CASSEGLTGKETQYF. The CDR3 DNA sequence: TGTGCCAGCAGTGAAGGGTTGACAGGGAAGGAGACCCAGTACTTC.